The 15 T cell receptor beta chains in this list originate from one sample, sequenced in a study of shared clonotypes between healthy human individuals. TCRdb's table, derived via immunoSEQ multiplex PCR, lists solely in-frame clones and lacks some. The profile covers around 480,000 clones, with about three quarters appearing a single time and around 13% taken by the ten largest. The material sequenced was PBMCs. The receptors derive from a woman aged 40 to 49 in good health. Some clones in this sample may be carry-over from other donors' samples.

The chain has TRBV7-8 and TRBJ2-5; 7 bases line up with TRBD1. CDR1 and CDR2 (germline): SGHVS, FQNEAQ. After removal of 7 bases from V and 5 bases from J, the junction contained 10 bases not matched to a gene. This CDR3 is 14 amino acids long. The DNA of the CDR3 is TGTGCCAGCACCGACAGGGTGGAAACGGAGACCCAGTACTTC. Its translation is CASTDRVETETQYF.

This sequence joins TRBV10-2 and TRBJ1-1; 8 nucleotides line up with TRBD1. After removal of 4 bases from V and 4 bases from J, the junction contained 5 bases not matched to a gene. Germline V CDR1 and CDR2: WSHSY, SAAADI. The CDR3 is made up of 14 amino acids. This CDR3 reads CASSGQGSLTEAFF. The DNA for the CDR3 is TGCGCCAGCAGTGGACAGGGGAGTCTCACTGAAGCTTTCTTT.

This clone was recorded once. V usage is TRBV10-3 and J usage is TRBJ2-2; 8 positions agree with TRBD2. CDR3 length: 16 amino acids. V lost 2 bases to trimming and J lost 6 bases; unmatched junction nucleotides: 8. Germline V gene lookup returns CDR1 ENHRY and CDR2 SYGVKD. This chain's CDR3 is CAISERSGSGPGELFF. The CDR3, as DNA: TGTGCCATCAGTGAGAGAAGCGGGAGTGGCCCCGGGGAGCTGTTTTTT.

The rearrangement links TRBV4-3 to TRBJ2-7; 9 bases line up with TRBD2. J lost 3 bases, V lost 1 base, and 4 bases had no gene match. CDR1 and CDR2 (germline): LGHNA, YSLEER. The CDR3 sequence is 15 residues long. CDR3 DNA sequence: TGCGCCAGCAGCCAAGCACGGACTAGCGTCTACGAGCAGTACTTC. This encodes CASSQARTSVYEQYF.

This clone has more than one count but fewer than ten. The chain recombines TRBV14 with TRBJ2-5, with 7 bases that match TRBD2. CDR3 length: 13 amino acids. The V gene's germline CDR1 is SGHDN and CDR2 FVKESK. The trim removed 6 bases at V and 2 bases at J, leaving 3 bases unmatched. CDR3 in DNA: TGTGCCAGCAGACATAGCGGGCAAGAGACCCAGTACTTC. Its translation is CASRHSGQETQYF. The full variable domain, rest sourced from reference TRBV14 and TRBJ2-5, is EAGVTQFPSHSVIEKGQTVTLRCDPISGHDNLYWYRRVMGKEIKFLLHFVKESKQDESGMPNNRFLAERTGGTYSTLKVQPAELEDSGVYFCASRHSGQETQYFGPGTRLLVL.

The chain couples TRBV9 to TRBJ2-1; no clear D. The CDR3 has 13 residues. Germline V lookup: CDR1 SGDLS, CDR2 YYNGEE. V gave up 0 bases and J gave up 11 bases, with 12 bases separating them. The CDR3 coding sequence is TGTGCCAGCAGCGTAGCAGGCCGATGGCAGCAGTTCTTC. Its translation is CASSVAGRWQQFF.

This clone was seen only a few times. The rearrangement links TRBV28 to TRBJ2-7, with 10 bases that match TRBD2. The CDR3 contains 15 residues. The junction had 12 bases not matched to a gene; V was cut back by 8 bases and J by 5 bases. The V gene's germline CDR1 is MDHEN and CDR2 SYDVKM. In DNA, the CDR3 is TGTGCCAGCGGGAAGATAGCGGGAGGAGGAAACGAGCAGTACTTC. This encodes CASGKIAGGGNEQYF. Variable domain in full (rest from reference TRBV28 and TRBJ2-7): DVKVTQSSRYLVKRTGEKVFLECVQDMDHENMFWYRQDPGLGLRLIYFSYDVKMKEKGDIPEGYSVSREKKERFSLILESASTNQTSMYLCASGKIAGGGNEQYFGPGTRLTVT.

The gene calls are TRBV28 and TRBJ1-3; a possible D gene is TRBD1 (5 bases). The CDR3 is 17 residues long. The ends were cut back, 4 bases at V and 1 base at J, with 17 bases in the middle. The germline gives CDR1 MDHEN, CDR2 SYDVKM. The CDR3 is CASSYPFWGSSGNTIYF. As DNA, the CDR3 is TGTGCCAGCAGTTACCCGTTTTGGGGCAGTTCTGGAAACACCATATATTTT.

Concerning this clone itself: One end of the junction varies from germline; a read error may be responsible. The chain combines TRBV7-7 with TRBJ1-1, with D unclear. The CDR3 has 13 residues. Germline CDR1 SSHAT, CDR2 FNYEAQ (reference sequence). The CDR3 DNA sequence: TGTGCTAGCAGCTTAGAGCTGAACACTGAAGCTTTCTTT. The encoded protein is CASSLELNTEAFF.

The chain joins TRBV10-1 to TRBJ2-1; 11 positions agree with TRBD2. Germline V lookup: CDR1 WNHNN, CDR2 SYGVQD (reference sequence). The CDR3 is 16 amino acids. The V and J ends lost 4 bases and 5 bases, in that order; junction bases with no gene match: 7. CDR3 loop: CASSAPPGLADNEQFF. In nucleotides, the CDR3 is TGCGCCAGCAGTGCCCCCCCGGGACTAGCGGACAATGAGCAGTTCTTC.

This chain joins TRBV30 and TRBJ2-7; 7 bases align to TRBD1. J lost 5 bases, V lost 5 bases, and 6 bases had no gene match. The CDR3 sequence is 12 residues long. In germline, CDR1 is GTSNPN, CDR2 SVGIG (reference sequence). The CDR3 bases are TGTGCCTGGGCCAGGGGGAAAAACGAGCAGTACTTC. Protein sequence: CAWARGKNEQYF.

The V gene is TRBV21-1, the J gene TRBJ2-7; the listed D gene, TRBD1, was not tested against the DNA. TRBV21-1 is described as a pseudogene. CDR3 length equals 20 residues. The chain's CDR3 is CASTTAVKGPDRGFDYEQYF. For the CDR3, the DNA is TGTGCCAGCACTACAGCGGTTAAGGGACCCGACAGGGGGTTTGACTACGAGCAGTACTTC.

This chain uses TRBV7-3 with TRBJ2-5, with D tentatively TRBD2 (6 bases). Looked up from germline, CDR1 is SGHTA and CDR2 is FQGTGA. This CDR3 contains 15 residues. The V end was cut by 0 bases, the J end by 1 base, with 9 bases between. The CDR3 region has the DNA TGTGCCAGCAGCTTAACACCGGGGGTCCAAGAGACCCAGTACTTC. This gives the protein CASSLTPGVQETQYF.

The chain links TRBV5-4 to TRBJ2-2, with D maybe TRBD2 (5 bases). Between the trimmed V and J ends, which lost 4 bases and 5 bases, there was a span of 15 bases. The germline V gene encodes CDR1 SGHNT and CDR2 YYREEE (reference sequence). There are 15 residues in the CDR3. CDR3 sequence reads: CASSLDGVRTGELFF. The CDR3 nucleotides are TGTGCCAGCAGCCTTGACGGGGTGAGGACCGGGGAGCTGTTTTTT.

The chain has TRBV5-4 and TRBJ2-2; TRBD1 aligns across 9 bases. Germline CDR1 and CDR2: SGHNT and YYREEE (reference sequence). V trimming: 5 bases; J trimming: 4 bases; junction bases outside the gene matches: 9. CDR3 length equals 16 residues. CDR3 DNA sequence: TGTGCCAGCAGTTCGGGACAGGGAGAAGTCACCGGGGAGCTGTTTTTT. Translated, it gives CASSSGQGEVTGELFF.